This is a list of T cell receptor beta chains from one sample in a study of blood T cell repertoires in COVID-19. The assay was immunoSEQ multiplex PCR, and TCRdb's table has in-frame clones only and misses some. The table shows about 330,000 clones, with roughly 90% occurring only once. The material sequenced was peripheral blood. All receptors come from a woman between 45 and 65 years old with active or convalescent COVID-19. Each CDR3 is given with its conserved first and last residue. A D gene is named only where the DNA matches it firmly.

length	V	D	J	DNA	CDR3
15	TRBV28	TRBD1	TRBJ1-4	TGTGCCAGCAGTTTATACGGGACAGGGGATGAAAAACTGTTTTTT	CASSLYGTGDEKLFF
11	TRBV19	-	TRBJ2-5	TGTGCCAGTAGTATTCGAGAGACCCAGTACTTC	CASSIRETQYF
13	TRBV3-1/TRBV3-2	-	TRBJ2-7	TGTGCCAGCAGCGGGAGCAGGGGCTACGAGCAGTACTTC	CASSGSRGYEQYF
14	TRBV12-5	-	TRBJ2-2	TGTGCTAGCCATCCCGGAGGGGGCCCCGGGGAGCTGTTTTTT	CASHPGGGPGELFF
16	TRBV4-2	TRBD1	TRBJ2-3	TGTGCCAGCAGCCAAGAGCGGACAGGGGTAATAGATACGCAGTATTTT	CASSQERTGVIDTQYF
16	TRBV11-2	TRBD1	TRBJ1-1	TGTGCCAGCAGCTCCCCACAGGGGGTAATGAACACTGAAGCTTTCTTT	CASSSPQGVMNTEAFF
12	TRBV3-1/TRBV3-2	TRBD1	TRBJ1-2	TGTGCCAGCAGCCCGACAGGGGATGGCTACACCTTC	CASSPTGDGYTF
13	TRBV29-1	TRBD1	TRBJ2-7	TGCAGCGTGGGGACAGGGAAGTCTGCCGAGCAGTACTTC	CSVGTGKSAEQYF
15	TRBV6-5	TRBD2	TRBJ2-1	TGTGCCAGCAGAACCAGCGGGGGCGTCTACAATGAGCAGTTCTTC	CASRTSGGVYNEQFF
15	TRBV5-5	-	TRBJ1-3	TGTGCCAGCAGCTTGGATGGTAGCTCTGGAAACACCATATATTTT	CASSLDGSSGNTIYF
16	TRBV3-1/TRBV3-2	-	TRBJ1-1	TGTGCCAGCAGCCAAGGCCGCGGCGGCAGGAACACTGAAGCTTTCTTT	CASSQGRGGRNTEAFF